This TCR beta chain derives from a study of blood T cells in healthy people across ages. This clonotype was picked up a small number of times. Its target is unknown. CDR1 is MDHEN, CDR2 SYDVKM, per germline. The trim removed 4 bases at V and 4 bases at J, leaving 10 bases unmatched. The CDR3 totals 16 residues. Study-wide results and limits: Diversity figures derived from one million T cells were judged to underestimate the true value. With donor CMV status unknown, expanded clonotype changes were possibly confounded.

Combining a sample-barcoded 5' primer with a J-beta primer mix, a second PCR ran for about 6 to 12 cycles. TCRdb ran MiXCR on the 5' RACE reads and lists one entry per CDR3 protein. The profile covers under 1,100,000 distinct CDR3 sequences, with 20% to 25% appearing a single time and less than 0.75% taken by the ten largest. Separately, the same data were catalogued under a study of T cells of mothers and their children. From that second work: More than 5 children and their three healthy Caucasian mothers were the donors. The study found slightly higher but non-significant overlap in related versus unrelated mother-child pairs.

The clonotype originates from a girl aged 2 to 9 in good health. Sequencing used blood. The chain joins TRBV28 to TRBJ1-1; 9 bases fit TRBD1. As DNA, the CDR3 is TGTGCCAGCAGTTACGGGACAGGGAGTACGGCCACTGAAGCTTTCTTT. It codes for CASSYGTGSTATEAFF.